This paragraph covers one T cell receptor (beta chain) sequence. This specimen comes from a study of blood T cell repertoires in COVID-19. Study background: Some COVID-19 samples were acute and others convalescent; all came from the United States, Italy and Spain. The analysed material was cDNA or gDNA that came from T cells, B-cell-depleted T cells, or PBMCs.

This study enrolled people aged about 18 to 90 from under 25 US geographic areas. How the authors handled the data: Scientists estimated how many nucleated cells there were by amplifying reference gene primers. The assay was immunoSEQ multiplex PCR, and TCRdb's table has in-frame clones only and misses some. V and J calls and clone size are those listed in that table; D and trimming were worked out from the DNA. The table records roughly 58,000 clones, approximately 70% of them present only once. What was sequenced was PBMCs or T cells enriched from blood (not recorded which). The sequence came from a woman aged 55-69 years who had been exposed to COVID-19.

The CDR3 nucleotides are TGTGCCATCAGTGATGGGGGGGGGACTAATGAAAAACTGTTTTTT. This translates into CAISDGGGTNEKLFF. This chain joins TRBV10-3 and TRBJ1-4; D may be TRBD1 (5 bases). Per the germline V gene, CDR1 is ENHRY and CDR2 is SYGVKD. V dropped 3 bases and J dropped 2 bases, with 10 bases sitting between them. CDR3 length equals 15 residues.